Shown below are 18 T cell receptor beta chains from a single sample sequenced in a study of blood T cells in healthy people across ages. A second PCR of 7 to 11 cycles used a sample-barcoded 5' primer and a J-beta primer mix. TCRdb reprocessed the 5' RACE reads with MiXCR, giving one entry per CDR3 protein. The data contain about 1.6 million distinct CDR3 sequences, around 36% of them singletons. The material sequenced was blood. These receptor sequences come from a young woman in good health.

This clonotype was seen more than once but under ten times. The chain recombines TRBV6-2 or TRBV6-3 with TRBJ1-2, with D perhaps TRBD1 (5 bases). Trimming left V 8 bases short and J 2 bases short, with 15 bases between. Germline CDR1 reads MNHEY; CDR2 reads SVGEGT. The CDR3 is 14 residues long. This CDR3 is CASEGGATNYGYTF. As DNA, the CDR3 is TGTGCCAGCGAAGGAGGGGCGACCAACTATGGCTACACCTTC.

This rearrangement joins TRBV30 to TRBJ1-2; D not certain. The CDR3 consists of 13 residues. From germline, CDR1 is GTSNPN and CDR2 SVGIG (reference sequence). Trimming left V 1 base short and J 8 bases short, with 14 bases between. CDR3 DNA sequence: TGTGCCTGGAGTGCCTGGAGTGTTGGGGGCTACACCTTC. Amino acids: CAWSAWSVGGYTF. Drawing the rest from reference TRBV30 and TRBJ1-2, the complete variable domain is SQTIHQWPATLVQPVGSPLSLECTVEGTSNPNLYWYRQAAGRGLQLLFYSVGIGQISSEVPQNLSASRPQDRQFILSSKKLLLSDSGFYLCAWSAWSVGGYTFGSGTRLTVV.

This clonotype appeared a single time. The gene calls are TRBV5-8 and TRBJ2-4; TRBD2 is a possible D gene (7 bases). Judging by the DNA end, TRBJ2-5 fits better; the J call may be wrong. Germline loops: CDR1 SGHTS, CDR2 YDEGEE. This CDR3 comprises 16 residues. CDR3 coding DNA: TGTGCCAGCAGCCCTCCGGCGGGGGCGAGCCAAGAGACCCAGTACTTC. Protein: CASSPPAGASQETQYF.

The chain employs TRBV15 and TRBJ2-7, with TRBD2 matching over 11 bases. This CDR3 is built from 16 residues. With V trimmed by 6 bases and J by 7 bases, 14 bases remained unmatched. The V gene's germline CDR1 is LNHNV and CDR2 YYDKDF (reference sequence). The CDR3 reads CATRRIAGGPLGEQYF. CDR3 sequence (DNA): TGTGCCACCAGACGGATAGCGGGAGGGCCGTTGGGTGAGCAGTACTTC.

This clonotype was seen at least ten times. This chain links TRBV29-1 with TRBJ2-3; 8 bases are shared with TRBD2. Germline V gene sequence: CDR1 SQVTM, CDR2 ANQGSEA. This CDR3 is 13 amino acids long. V shed 6 bases and J 3 bases; nucleotides not matched to a gene: 5. The CDR3, as DNA: TGCAGCGTCATGACTAGCGTAACAGATACGCAGTATTTT. It specifies CSVMTSVTDTQYF.

This chain uses TRBV7-9 with TRBJ2-6, with D tentatively TRBD2 (6 bases). The V end lost 1 base, the J end lost 4 bases, and 20 bases lay between the germline ends. In germline, CDR1 is SEHNR, CDR2 FQNEAQ (reference sequence). The length of the CDR3 is 19 residues. CDR3 nucleotides: TGTGCCAGCAGCTTAGGGCAAGGACGGTGCACTAGCGGGGCCAACGTCCTGACTTTC. This encodes CASSLGQGRCTSGANVLTF.

The rearrangement links TRBV9 to TRBJ2-6; unclear D gene. The ends were cut back, 7 bases at V and 0 bases at J, with 17 bases in the middle. The CDR3 loop spans 17 amino acids. Germline assignment: CDR1 SGDLS and CDR2 YYNGEE. The CDR3 region is CASRKGYFDSGANVLTF. The CDR3 bases are TGTGCCAGCCGGAAAGGCTACTTTGACTCTGGGGCCAACGTCCTGACTTTC.

V and J are TRBV20-1 and TRBJ2-1; TRBD2 aligns across 12 bases. CDR3 size: 14 residues. The junction had 3 bases not matched to a gene; V was cut back by 6 bases and J by 3 bases. Germline CDR1 reads DFQATT; CDR2 reads SNEGSKA (reference sequence). This CDR3 is CSASSGRVYNEQFF. The CDR3 DNA is TGCAGTGCCTCTAGCGGGAGGGTCTACAATGAGCAGTTCTTC.

This clonotype appeared a few times. The chain recombines TRBV7-9 with TRBJ1-1; the match to TRBD1 covers 8 bases. CDR1 and CDR2 from the germline V gene are SEHNR and FQNEAQ (reference sequence). The ends lost 7 bases at V and 1 base at J; junction bases unmatched: 8. CDR3 length: 15 amino acids. The CDR3 DNA sequence: TGTGCCAGCACTCGACAGGGGCCGACGAACACTGAAGCTTTCTTT. This codes for CASTRQGPTNTEAFF. Filled out from reference TRBV7-9 and TRBJ1-1, the complete variable domain reads DTGVSQNPRHKITKRGQNVTFRCDPISEHNRLYWYRQTLGQGPEFLTYFQNEAQLEKSRLLSDRFSAERPKGSFSTLEIQRTEQGDSAMYLCASTRQGPTNTEAFFGQGTRLTVV.

This clonotype turned up a few times. The V and J genes are TRBV9 and TRBJ2-3; the D is unclear. Looked up from germline, CDR1 is SGDLS and CDR2 is YYNGEE. This CDR3 has 13 amino acids. Trimming took 0 bases from V and 5 from J, leaving 7 bases between them. The CDR3 region has the DNA TGTGCCAGCAGCGTAGTGAGTGGAGATACGCAGTATTTT. It is translated as CASSVVSGDTQYF.

The chain uses TRBV3-1 and TRBJ2-5; D assignment may be TRBD1 or TRBD2 (5 bases each). Germline V gene lookup returns CDR1 LGHDT and CDR2 YNNKEL (reference sequence). V lost 3 bases and J lost 2, with 10 bases in between. This CDR3 region has 14 residues. CDR3 DNA: TGTGCCAGCAGCCACTGGGACGGTCAAGAGACCCAGTACTTC. It specifies CASSHWDGQETQYF.

V gene TRBV10-2 combines with J gene TRBJ1-2; no firm D call. V lost 3 bases, J lost 6 bases, and 20 bases lay in between. The CDR3 length is 16 residues. Germline V lookup: CDR1 WSHSY, CDR2 SAAADI. CDR3 nucleotides: TGCGCCAGCAGTGAATGTGAAGGGCCCCTAAGCCATGGCTACACCTTC. It specifies CASSECEGPLSHGYTF.

This clonotype was seen a few times. The chain carries TRBV15 and TRBJ2-1; 8 positions agree with TRBD2. Trimming cost V 1 base and J 4 bases; bases outside gene matches: 9. The CDR3 spans 17 residues. CDR1 is LNHNV, CDR2 YYDKDF, per germline (reference sequence). CDR3: CATSRGPFGRGYNEQFF. The CDR3 bases are TGTGCCACCAGCAGAGGCCCGTTCGGGAGGGGGTACAATGAGCAGTTCTTC.

This rearrangement joins TRBV9 to TRBJ2-3, with a tentative D call TRBD2 (5 bases). Germline loops: CDR1 SGDLS, CDR2 YYNGEE. The CDR3 spans 16 residues. V was clipped by 3 bases and J by 0 bases, with 14 bases between them. CDR3: CASSAGSSRSTDTQYF. The CDR3, as DNA: TGTGCCAGCAGCGCCGGGTCTAGCAGAAGCACAGATACGCAGTATTTT.

V usage is TRBV25-1 and J usage is TRBJ2-3; 8 positions agree with TRBD2. The germline V gene encodes CDR1 MGHDK and CDR2 SYGVNS. CDR3 length: 15 residues. After removal of 3 bases from V and 1 base from J, the junction contained 3 bases not matched to a gene. The CDR3 DNA reads as TGTGCCAGCAGTGAGGCCGGGGGGGGCACAGATACGCAGTATTTT. Translated, it gives CASSEAGGGTDTQYF.

This clonotype showed up just a few times. V is TRBV10-3 and J is TRBJ2-5, with 16 bases fitting TRBD2. The CDR3 covers 16 residues. Germline lookup yields CDR1 ENHRY and CDR2 SYGVKD. Losses at the gene ends were 6 bases for V and 2 bases for J; bases not matched to a gene: 3. CDR3 bases: TGTGCCATCAGCTCGGGACTAGCGGGGGGGCAAGAGACCCAGTACTTC. Encoded protein: CAISSGLAGGQETQYF.

This clonotype was detected only a few times. The V gene is TRBV3-1, the J gene TRBJ2-5; 11 bases align to TRBD1. V was pared by 4 bases and J by 5 bases, with 9 bases of the junction left unmatched. CDR3 length: 16 amino acids. CDR1 and CDR2 (germline): LGHDT, YNNKEL (reference sequence). The CDR3 DNA is TGTGCCAGCAGCCCACGCGGACAGGGGGCCTTGGAGACCCAGTACTTC. It translates to CASSPRGQGALETQYF.

V gene TRBV18 combines with J gene TRBJ1-1; the D is unclear. Per the germline V gene, CDR1 is KGHSH and CDR2 is LQKENI. The CDR3 totals 16 residues. Trimming shortened V by 2 bases and J by 3 bases, and 16 bases separated the two germline ends. The CDR3 DNA reads TGTGCCAGCTCACCATCCATCCGCGGGGATGACACTGAAGCTTTCTTT. Its translation is CASSPSIRGDDTEAFF.